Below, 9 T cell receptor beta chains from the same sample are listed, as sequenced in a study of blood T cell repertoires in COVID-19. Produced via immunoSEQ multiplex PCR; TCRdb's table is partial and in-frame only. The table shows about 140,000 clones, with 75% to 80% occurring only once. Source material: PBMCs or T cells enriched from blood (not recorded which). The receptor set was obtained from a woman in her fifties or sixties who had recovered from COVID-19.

In DNA form, the CDR3 reads TGTGCCAGCAGCAGCAGGGTGGATGAGCAGTTCTTC. Protein: CASSSRVDEQFF. J is TRBJ2-1 and V is TRBV11-2; D is possibly TRBD1 (5 bases). The V gene lost 5 bases and the J gene lost 8 bases, with 10 bases spanning the gap. Looked up from germline, CDR1 is SGHAT and CDR2 is FQNNGV. The CDR3 contains 12 residues.

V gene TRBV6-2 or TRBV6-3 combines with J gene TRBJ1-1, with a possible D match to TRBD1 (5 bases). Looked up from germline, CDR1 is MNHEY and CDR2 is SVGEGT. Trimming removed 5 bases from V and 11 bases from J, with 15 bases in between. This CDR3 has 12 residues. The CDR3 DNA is TGTGCCAGCAGTGACCCGACAGTTACTGCTTTCTTT. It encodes CASSDPTVTAFF.

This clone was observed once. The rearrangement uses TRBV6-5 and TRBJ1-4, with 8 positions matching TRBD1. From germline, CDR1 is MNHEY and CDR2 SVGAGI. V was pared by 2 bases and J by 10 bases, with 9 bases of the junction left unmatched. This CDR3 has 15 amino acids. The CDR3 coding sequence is TGTGCCAGCAGTTACACACCAGGGGGCTCGGGAAAACTGTTTTTT. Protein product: CASSYTPGGSGKLFF.

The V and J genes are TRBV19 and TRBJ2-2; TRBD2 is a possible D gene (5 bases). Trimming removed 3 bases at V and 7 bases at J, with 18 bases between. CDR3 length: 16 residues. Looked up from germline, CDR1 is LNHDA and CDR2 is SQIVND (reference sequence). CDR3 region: CASSMSRGSASGELFF. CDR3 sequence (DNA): TGTGCCAGTAGTATGTCGCGAGGGAGCGCAAGCGGGGAGCTGTTTTTT.

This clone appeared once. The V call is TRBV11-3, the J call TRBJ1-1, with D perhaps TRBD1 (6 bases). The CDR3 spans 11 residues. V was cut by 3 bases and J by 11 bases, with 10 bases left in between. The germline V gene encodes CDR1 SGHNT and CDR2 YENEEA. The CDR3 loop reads CASSLGARAFF. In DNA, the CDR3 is TGTGCCAGCAGCTTGGGGGCGAGGGCTTTCTTT.

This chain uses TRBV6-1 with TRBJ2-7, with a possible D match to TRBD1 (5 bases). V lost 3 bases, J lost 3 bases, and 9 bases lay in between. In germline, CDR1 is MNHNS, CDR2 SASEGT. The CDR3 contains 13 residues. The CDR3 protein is CASSEDIYYEQYF. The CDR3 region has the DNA TGTGCCAGCAGTGAGGACATCTACTACGAGCAGTACTTC.

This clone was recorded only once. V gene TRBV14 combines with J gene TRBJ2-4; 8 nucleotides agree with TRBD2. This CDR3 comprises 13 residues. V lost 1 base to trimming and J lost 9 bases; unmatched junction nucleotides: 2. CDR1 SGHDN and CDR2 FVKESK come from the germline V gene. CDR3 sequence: CASSQAGGAIQYF. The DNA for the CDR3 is TGTGCCAGCAGCCAAGCCGGGGGGGCCATTCAGTACTTC. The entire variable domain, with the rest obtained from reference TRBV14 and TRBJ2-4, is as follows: EAGVTQFPSHSVIEKGQTVTLRCDPISGHDNLYWYRRVMGKEIKFLLHFVKESKQDESGMPNNRFLAERTGGTYSTLKVQPAELEDSGVYFCASSQAGGAIQYFGAGTRLSVL.

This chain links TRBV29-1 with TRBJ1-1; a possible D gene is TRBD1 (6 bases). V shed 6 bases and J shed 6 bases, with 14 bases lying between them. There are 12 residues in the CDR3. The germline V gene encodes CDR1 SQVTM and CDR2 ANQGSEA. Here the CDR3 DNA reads TGCAGCGTGGGGGGGGCAGGGCCTGAAGCTTTCTTT. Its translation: CSVGGAGPEAFF.

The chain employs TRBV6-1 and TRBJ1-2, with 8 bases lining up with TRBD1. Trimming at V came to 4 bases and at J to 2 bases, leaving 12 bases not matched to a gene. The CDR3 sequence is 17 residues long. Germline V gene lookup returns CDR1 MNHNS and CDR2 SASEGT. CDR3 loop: CASSGRQGKGPNYGYTF. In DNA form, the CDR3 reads TGTGCCAGCAGTGGTCGACAGGGGAAGGGGCCAAACTATGGCTACACCTTC.